The clone carrying this T cell receptor beta chain was observed a handful of times. Its antigen remains unknown. TCRdb keeps only in-frame clones here, not all; method: immunoSEQ multiplex PCR. The sample has 96,000 or so clones; under 90% are singletons. V gave up 1 base and J gave up 0 bases, with 10 bases separating them. Germline V CDR1 and CDR2: LGHDT, YNNKEL (reference sequence). The CDR3 is made up of 15 amino acids. This entry belongs to a study of T cell responses to AZD1222 COVID-19 vaccine. Findings and limits, study-wide: Spike-wide coverage was observed for vaccine-associated CD4 TCRs, with dominant responses at 160-218 and 743-854.

J is TRBJ2-7 and V is TRBV3-1 (or the pseudogene TRBV3-2), with D possibly TRBD2 on 6 matching bases. The material sequenced was peripheral blood, taken on day 0 of AZD1222 vaccination. The clonotype was recovered from an adult in good health. CDR3 protein: CASSQGAGRSYEQYF. CDR3 coding DNA: TGTGCCAGCAGCCAAGGCGCGGGACGCTCCTACGAGCAGTACTTC.